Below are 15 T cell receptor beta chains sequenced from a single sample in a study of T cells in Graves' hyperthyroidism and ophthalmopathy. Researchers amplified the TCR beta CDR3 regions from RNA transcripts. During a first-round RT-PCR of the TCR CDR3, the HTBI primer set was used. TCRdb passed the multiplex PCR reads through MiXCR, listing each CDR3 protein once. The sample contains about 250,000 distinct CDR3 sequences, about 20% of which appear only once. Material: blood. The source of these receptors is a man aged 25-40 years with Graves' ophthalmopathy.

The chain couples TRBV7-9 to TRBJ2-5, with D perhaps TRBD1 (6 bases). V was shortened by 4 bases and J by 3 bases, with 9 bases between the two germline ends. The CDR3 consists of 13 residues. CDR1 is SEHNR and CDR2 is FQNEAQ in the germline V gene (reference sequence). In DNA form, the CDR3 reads TGTGCCAGCAGCTGGGGGCGAGAAGAGACCCAGTACTTC. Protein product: CASSWGREETQYF.

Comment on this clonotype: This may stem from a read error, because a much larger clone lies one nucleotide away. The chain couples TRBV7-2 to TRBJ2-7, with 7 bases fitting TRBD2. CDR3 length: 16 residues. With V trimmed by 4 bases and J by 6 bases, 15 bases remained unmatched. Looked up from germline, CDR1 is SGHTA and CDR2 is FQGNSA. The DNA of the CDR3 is TGTGCCAGCAGCTCTCCGCTAACGGGACTATCCCTCGAGCAGTACTTC. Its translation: CASSSPLTGLSLEQYF.

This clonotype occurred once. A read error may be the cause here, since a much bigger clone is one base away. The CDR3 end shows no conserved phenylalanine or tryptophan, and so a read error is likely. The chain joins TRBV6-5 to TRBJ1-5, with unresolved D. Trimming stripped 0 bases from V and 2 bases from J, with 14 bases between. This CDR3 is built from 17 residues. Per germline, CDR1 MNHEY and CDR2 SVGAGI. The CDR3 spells CASSYSISAAGNQPQHL. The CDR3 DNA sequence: TGTGCCAGCAGTTACTCGATCTCCGCGGCGGGCAATCAGCCCCAGCATCTT.

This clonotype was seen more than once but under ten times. CDR3 region: CASSQSWANTEAFF. In DNA, the CDR3 is TGTGCCAGCAGCCAATCTTGGGCGAACACTGAAGCTTTCTTT. This sequence joins TRBV16 and TRBJ1-1; no clear D. V lost 0 bases to trimming and J lost 1 base, with 6 bases between them. The CDR3 spans 14 residues. CDR1 and CDR2 from the germline V gene are KGHSY and FQNENV.

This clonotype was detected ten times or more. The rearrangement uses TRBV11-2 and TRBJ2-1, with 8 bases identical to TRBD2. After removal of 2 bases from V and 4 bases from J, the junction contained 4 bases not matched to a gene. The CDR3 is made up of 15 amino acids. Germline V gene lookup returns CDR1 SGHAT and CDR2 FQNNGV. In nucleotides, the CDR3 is TGTGCCAGCAGCTTATGGACTAGCAGTTACAATGAGCAGTTCTTC. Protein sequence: CASSLWTSSYNEQFF. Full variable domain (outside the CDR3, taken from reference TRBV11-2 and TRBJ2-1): EAGVAQSPRYKIIEKRQSVAFWCNPISGHATLYWYQQILGQGPKLLIQFQNNGVVDDSQLPKDRFSAERLKGVDSTLKIQPAKLEDSAVYLCASSLWTSSYNEQFFGPGTRLTVL.

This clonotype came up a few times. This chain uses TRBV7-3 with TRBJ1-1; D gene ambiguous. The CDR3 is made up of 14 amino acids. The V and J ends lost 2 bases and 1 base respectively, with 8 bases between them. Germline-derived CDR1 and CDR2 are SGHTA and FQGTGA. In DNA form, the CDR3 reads TGTGCCAGCAGCTTACTTCCCGGGAACACTGAAGCTTTCTTT. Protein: CASSLLPGNTEAFF.

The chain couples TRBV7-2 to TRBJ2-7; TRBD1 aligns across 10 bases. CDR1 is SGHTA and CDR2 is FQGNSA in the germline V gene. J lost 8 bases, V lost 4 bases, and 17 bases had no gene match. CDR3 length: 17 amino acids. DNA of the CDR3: TGTGCCAGCAGCTCAAAGGCCGGGACAGGGGAAACCTCGAAGCAGTACTTC. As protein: CASSSKAGTGETSKQYF.

The CDR3 reads CATSDLTSGNTDTQYF. CDR3 nucleotides: TGTGCCACCAGTGACCTGACTAGCGGCAACACAGATACGCAGTATTTT. The chain uses TRBV24-1 and TRBJ2-3, with 9 bases identical to TRBD2. CDR1 and CDR2 (germline): KGHDR, SFDVKD. The CDR3 consists of 16 residues. Losses at the gene ends were 4 bases for V and 2 bases for J; bases not matched to a gene: 6.

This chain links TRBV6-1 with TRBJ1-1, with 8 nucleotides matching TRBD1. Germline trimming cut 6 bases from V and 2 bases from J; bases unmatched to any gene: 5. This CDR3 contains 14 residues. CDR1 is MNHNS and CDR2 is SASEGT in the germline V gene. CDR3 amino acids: CASRGQETNTEAFF. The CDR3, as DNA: TGTGCCAGCAGGGGACAGGAGACTAACACTGAAGCTTTCTTT.

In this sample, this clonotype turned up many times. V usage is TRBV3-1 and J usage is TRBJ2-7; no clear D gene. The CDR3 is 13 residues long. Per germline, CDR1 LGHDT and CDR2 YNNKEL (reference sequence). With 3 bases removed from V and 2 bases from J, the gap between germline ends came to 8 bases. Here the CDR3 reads CASSQDPTYEQYF. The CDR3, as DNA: TGTGCCAGCAGCCAGGATCCTACCTACGAGCAGTACTTC.

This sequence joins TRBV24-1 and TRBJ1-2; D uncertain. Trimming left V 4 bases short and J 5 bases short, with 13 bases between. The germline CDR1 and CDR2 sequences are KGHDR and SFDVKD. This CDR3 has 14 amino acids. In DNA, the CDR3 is TGTGCCACCAGTGACCGGGGAACGCGGTATGGCTACACCTTC. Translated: CATSDRGTRYGYTF.

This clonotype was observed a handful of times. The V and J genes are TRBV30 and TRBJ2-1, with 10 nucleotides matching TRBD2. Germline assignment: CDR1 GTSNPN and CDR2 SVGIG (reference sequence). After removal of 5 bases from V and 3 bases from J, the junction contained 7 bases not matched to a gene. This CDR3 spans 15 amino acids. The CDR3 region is CAWGELAGYYNEQFF. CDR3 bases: TGTGCCTGGGGTGAACTAGCGGGATACTACAATGAGCAGTTCTTC. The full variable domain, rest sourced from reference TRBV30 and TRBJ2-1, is SQTIHQWPATLVQPVGSPLSLECTVEGTSNPNLYWYRQAAGRGLQLLFYSVGIGQISSEVPQNLSASRPQDRQFILSSKKLLLSDSGFYLCAWGELAGYYNEQFFGPGTRLTVL.

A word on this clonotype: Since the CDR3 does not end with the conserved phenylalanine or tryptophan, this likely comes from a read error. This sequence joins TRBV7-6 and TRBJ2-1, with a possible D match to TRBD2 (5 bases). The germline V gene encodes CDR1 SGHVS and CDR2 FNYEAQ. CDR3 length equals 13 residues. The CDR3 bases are TGCGCCAGCAGCTTGGCGGGTTTTTATGAGCAGTTCTGC. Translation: CASSLAGFYEQFC.

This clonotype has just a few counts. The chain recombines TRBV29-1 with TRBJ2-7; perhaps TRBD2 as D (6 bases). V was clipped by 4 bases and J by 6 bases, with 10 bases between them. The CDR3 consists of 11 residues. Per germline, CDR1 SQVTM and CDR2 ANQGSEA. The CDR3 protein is CSVGLSGEQYF. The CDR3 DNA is TGCAGCGTTGGGCTTAGCGGCGAGCAGTACTTC.

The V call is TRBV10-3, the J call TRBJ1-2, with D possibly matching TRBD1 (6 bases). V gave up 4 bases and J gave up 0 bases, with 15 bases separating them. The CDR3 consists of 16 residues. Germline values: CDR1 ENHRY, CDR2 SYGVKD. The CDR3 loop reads CAISVGQGRTNYGYTF. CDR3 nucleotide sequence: TGTGCCATCAGTGTGGGCCAGGGGCGGACTAACTATGGCTACACCTTC.